This T cell receptor beta chain derives from a study of blood T cell repertoires in COVID-19. TCRdb keeps only in-frame clones here, not all; method: immunoSEQ multiplex PCR. The repertoire has some 200,000 clones, 87% of them found once; the top ten carry 10%. CDR1 and CDR2 (germline): SNHLY, FYNNEI. V lost 7 bases and J lost 5, with 14 bases in between. The CDR3 is 13 amino acids. The TCR originated in a man aged 18-30 years with acute COVID-19. Material for sequencing was PBMCs or T cells enriched from blood (not recorded which). This chain links TRBV2 with TRBJ1-1, with no clear D. This CDR3 reads CASTRPRGTEAFF. The CDR3 coding sequence is TGTGCCAGCACCAGGCCCCGAGGGACTGAAGCTTTCTTT.